This TCR beta chain was obtained from a study of shared clonotypes between healthy human individuals. Germline CDR1 and CDR2: SNHLY and FYNNEI. V lost 7 bases and J 0 bases, leaving 13 bases between the germline ends. The CDR3 covers 16 residues. Libraries were prepared by immunoSEQ multiplex PCR; TCRdb keeps only in-frame clonotypes and omits some of them. The table has about 2 million clones, about 95% seen once. It was CD45RO-negative cells, positively selected for CCR7, that made up naive CD8 cells, with terminally differentiated effector memory CD45RA+ cells excluded. The source material was naive CD8+ T cells sorted from blood. This sequence originates from a man between 18 and 35 years old in good health. The chain couples TRBV2 to TRBJ2-6; unclear D gene. The CDR3 is CASKGSPFSGANVLTF. As DNA, the CDR3 is TGTGCCAGCAAGGGCAGCCCGTTCTCTGGGGCCAACGTCCTGACTTTC.